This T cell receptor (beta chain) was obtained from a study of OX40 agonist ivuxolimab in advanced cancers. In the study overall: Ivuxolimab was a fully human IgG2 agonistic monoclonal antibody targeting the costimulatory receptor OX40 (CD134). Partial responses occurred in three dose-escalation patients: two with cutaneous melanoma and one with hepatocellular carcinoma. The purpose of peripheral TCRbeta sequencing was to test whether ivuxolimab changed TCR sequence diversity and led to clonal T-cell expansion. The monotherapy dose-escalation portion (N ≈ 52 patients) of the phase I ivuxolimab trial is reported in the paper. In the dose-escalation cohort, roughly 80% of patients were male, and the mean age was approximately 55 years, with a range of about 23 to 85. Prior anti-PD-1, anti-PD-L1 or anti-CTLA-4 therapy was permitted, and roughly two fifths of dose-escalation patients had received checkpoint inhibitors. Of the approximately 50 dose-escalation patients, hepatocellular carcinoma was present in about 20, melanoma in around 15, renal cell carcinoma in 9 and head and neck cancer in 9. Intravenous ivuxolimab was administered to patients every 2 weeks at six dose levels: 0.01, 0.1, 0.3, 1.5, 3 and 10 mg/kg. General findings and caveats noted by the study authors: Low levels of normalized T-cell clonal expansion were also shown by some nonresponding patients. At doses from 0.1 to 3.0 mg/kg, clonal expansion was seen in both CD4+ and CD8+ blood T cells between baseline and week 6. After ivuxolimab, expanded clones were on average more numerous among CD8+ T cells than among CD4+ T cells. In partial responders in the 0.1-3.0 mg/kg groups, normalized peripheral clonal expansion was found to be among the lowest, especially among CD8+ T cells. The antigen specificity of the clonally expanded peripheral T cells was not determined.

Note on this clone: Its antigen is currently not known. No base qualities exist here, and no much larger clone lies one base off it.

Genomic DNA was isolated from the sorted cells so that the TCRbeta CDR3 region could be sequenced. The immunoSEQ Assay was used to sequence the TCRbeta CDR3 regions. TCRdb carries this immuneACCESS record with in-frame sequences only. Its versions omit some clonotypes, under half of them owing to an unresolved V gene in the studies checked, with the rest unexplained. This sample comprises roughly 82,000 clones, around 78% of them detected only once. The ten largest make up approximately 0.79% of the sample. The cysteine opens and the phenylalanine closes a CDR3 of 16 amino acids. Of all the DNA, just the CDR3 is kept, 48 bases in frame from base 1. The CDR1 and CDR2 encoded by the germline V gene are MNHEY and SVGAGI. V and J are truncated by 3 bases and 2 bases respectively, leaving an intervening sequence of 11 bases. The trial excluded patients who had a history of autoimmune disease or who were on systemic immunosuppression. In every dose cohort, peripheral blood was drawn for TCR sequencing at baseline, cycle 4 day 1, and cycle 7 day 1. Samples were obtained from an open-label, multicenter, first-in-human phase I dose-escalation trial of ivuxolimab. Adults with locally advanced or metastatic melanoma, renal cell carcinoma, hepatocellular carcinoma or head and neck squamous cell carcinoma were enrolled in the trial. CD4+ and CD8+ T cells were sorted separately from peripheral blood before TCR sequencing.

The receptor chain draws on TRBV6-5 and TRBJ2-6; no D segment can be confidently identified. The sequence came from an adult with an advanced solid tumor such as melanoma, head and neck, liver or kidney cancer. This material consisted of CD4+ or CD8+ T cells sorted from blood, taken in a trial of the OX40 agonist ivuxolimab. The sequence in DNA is TGTGCCAGCAGTTATTCCATCCAACCTGGGGCCAACGTCCTGACTTTC. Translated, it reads CASSYSIQPGANVLTF.